This T cell receptor beta chain was sequenced for a study of blood T cell repertoires in COVID-19. Overall study: Researchers got acute and convalescent COVID-19 samples from the United States, Italy and Spain. The cDNA or gDNA used as material had been derived from T cells, B-cell-depleted T cells, or PBMCs.

Authors' data handling: Reference gene primer amplification yielded estimated nucleated cell counts. Some clones are missing from TCRdb's copy, which holds only in-frame ones; the method was immunoSEQ multiplex PCR. The V and J calls and the clone size are those of that table, but D and trimming were determined from the DNA. The profile shows 150,000 to 200,000 clones, just under 80% of them singletons. V lost 1 base and J lost 6, with 9 bases in between. Germline CDR1 SGHVS, CDR2 FNYEAQ. The CDR3 has 14 amino acids. V is TRBV7-6 and J is TRBJ1-4; maybe TRBD1 (5 bases). The TCR was taken from a man between 65 and 79 years old with active or convalescent COVID-19. The sequenced material came from peripheral blood. The CDR3 DNA follows: TGTGCCAGCAGCTTAGGAAGGGGTCATGAAAAACTGTTTTTT. Translated, it gives CASSLGRGHEKLFF.